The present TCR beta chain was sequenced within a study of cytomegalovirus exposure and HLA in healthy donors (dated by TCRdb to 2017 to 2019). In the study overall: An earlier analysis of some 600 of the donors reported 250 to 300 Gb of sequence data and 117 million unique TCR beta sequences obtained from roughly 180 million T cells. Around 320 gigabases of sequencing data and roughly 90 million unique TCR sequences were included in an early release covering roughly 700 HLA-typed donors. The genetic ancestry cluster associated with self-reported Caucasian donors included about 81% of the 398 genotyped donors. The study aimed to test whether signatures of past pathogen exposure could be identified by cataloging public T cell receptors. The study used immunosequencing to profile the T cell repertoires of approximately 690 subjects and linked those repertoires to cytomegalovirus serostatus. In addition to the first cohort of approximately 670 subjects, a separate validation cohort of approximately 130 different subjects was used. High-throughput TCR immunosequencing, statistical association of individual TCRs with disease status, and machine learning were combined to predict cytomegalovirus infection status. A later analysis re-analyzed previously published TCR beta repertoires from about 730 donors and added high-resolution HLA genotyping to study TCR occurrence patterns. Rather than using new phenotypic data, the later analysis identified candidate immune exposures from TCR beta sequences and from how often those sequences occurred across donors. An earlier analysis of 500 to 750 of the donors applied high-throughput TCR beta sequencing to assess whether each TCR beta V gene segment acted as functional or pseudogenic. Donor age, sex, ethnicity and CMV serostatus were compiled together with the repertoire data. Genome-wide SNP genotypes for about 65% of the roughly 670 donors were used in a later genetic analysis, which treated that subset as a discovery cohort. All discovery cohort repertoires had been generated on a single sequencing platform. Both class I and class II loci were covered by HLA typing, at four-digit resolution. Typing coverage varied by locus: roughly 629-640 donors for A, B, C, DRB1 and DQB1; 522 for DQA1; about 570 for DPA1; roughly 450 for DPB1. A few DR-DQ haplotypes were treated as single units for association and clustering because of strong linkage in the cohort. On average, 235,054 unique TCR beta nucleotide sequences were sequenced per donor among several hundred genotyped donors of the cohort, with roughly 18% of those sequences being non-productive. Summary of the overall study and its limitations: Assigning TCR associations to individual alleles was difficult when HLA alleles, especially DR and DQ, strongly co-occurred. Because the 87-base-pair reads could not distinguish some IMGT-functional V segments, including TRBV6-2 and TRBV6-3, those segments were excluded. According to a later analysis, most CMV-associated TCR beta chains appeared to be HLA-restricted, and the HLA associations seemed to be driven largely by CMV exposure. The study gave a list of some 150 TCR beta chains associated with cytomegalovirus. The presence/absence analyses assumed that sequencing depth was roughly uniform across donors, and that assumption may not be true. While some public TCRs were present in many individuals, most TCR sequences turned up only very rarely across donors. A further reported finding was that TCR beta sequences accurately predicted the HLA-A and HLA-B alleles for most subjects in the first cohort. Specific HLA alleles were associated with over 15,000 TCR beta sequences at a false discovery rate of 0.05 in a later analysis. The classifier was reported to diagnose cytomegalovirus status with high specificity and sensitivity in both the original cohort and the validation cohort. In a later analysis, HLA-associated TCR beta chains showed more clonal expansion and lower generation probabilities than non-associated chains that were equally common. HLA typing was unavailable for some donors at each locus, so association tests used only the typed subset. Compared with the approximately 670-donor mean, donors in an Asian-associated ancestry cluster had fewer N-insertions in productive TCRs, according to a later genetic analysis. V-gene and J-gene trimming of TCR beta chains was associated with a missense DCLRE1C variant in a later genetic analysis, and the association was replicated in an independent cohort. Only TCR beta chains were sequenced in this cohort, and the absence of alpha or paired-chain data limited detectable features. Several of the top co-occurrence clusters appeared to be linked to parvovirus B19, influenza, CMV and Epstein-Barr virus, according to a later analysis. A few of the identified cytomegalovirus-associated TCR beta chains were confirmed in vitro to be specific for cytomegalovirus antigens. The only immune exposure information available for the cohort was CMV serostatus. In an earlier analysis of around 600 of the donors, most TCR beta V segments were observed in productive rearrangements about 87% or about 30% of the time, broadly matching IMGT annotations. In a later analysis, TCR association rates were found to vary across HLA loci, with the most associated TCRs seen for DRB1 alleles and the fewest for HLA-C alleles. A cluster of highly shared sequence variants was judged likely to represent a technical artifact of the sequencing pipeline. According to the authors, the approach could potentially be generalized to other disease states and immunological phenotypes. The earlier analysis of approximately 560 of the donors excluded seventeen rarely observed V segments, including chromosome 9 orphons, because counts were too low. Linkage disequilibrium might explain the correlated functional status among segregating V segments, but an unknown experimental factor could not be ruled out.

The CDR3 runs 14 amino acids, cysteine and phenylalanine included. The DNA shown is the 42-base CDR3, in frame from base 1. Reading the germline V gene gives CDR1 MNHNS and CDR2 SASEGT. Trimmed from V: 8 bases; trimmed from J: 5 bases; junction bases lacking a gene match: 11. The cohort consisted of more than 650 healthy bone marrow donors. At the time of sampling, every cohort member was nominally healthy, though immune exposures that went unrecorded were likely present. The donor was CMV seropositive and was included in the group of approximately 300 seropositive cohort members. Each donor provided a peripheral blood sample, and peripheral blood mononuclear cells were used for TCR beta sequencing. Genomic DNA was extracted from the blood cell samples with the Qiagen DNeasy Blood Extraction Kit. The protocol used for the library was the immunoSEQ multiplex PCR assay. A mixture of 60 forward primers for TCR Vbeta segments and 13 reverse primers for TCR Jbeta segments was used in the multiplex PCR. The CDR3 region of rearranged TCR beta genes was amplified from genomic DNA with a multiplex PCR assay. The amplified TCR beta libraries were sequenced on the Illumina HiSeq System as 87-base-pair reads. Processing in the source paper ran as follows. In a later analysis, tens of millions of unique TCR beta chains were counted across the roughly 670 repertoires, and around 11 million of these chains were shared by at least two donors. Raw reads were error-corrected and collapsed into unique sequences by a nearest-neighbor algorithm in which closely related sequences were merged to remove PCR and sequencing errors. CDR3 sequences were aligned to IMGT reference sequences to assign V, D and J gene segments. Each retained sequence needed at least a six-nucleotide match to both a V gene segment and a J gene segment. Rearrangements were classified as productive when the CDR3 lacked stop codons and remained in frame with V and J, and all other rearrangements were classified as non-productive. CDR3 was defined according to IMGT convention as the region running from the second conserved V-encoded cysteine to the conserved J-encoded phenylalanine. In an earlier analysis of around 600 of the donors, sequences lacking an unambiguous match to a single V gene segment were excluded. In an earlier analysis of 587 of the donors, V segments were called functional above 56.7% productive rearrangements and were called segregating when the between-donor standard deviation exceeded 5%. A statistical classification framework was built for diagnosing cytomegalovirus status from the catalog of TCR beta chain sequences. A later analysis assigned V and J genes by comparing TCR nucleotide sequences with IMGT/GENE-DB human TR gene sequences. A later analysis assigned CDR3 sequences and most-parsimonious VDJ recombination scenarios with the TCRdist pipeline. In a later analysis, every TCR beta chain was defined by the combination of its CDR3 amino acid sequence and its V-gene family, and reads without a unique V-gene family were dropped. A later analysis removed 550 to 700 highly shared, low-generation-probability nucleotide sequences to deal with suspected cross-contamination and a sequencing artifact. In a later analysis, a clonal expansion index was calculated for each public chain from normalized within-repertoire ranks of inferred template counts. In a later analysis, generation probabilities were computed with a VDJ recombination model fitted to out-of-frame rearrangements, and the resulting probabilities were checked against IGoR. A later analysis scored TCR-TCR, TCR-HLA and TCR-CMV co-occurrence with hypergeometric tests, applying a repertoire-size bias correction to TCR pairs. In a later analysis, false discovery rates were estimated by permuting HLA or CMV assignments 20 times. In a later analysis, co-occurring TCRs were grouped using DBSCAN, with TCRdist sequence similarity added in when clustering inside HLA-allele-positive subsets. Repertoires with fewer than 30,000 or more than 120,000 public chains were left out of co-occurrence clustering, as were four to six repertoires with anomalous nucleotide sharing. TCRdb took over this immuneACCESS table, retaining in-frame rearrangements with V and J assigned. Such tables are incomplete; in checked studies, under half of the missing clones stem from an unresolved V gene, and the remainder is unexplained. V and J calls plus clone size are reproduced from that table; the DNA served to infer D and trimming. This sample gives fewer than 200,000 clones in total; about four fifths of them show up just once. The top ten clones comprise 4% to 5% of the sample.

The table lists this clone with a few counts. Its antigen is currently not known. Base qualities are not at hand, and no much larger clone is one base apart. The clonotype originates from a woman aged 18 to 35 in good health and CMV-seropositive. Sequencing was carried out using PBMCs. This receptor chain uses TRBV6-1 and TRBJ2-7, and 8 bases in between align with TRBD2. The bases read TGTGCCAGCGGTAGCGGGGCAGCAGTTCACGAGCAGTACTTC. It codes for CASGSGAAVHEQYF.